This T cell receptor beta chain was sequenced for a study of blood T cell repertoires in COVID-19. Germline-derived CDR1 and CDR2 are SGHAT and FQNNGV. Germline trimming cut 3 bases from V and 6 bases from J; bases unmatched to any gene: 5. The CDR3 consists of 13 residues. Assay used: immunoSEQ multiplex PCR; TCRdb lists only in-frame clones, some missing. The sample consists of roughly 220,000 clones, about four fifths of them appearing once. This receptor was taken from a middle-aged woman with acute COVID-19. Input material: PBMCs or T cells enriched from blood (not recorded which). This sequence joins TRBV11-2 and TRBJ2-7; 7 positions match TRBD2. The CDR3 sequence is CASSLVLAGEQYF. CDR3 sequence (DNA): TGTGCCAGCAGCTTGGTTTTAGCGGGCGAGCAGTACTTC.